This T cell receptor beta chain was identified in a study of neurological immune-mediated disorders. About the research overall: Relapsing-remitting patients made up most of the 34 multiple sclerosis patients, and secondary progressive patients made up 3.

This clonotype was seen at least ten times. Its antigen is currently unknown. Findings of the study overall: Phylogenetic grouping assigned the repertoires of 18 of 34 multiple sclerosis patients to a single cluster of related CDR3 sequences. This cluster may be a repertoire-level signature.

It was from 2 million PBMCs stored at -80 C that the unsorted libraries were obtained. Per the germline V gene, CDR1 is SGHAT and CDR2 is FQNNGV. The CDR3 length is 12 residues. Trimming took 6 bases from V and 3 from J, leaving 9 bases between them. Each TCR transcript was tagged with a 10-nucleotide random UMI during 5'RACE. One entry per CDR3 protein results from TCRdb running MiXCR on the 5' RACE reads. Here the sample spans 24,000 or so distinct CDR3 sequences, approximately 2.7% being singletons. Sequencing input: PBMCs. The sequence came from a woman aged 45-65 years with multiple sclerosis. The chain joins TRBV11-2 to TRBJ2-7; D not resolved. The CDR3 spells CASSPDLYEQYF. DNA of the CDR3: TGTGCCAGCAGTCCGGATCTCTACGAGCAGTACTTC.